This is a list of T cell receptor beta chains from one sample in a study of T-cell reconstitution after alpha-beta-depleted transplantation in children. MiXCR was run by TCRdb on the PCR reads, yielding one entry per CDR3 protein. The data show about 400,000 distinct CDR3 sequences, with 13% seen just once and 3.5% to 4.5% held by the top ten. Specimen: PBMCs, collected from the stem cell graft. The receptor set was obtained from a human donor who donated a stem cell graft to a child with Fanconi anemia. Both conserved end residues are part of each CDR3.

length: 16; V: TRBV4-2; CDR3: CASSGTGTPNTGELFF
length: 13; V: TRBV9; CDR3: CASSLTMTDTQYF
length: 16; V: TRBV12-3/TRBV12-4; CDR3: CASRPSGVGSYNEQFF
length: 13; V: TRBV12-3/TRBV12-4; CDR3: CASSTTGADGYTF
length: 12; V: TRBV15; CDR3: CATSRDKETQYF
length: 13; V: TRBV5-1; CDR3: CASSLGQNNGYTF
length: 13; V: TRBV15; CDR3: CATSRESPYGYTF
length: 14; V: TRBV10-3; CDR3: CAISYQGGDTEAFF
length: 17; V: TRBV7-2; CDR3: CASSLGAAILAKNIQYF
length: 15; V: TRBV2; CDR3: CASSGSAGNTGELFF
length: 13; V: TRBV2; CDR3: CASSGDRDQPQHF
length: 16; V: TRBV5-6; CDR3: CASSFRQGASGNTIYF
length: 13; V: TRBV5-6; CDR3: CASSLTDSYGYTF
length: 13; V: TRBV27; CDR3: CASSHGTLYEQYF
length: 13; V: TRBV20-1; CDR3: CSAQPSGRGSAFF
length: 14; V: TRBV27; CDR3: CASSLQSSRETQYF
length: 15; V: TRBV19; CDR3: CASGITLQGLSGYTF
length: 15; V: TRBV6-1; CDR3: CASNKVLAGYNEQFF
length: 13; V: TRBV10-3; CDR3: CAISEYTIYEQYF
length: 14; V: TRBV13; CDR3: CASSWIVSGAEAFF
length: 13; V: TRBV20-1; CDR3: CSANHPLGNEQFF
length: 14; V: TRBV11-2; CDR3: CASSSLRSGNTIYF
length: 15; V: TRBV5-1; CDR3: CASSQSTGGVSEAFF
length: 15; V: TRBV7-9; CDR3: CASSPDLGAGTEAFF
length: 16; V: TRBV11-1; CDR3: CASSFERLGSGNTIYF
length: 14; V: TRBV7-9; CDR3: CASSRSGRPYGYTF
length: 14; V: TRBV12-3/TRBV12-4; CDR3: CASSSTGLNTEAFF
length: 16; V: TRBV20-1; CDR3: CSAPPSIAPVRGEAFF